These T cell receptor beta chains were read from a single sample in a study of regulatory T cells in long-lasting Graves disease. MiXCR was run by TCRdb on the multiplex PCR reads, yielding one entry per CDR3 protein. Of fewer than 650,000 distinct CDR3 sequences listed, about 16% are singletons. This sample was shared with a second study, whose subject was T cells in Graves' hyperthyroidism and ophthalmopathy.

The specimen comprised peripheral blood mononuclear cells (PBMCs), sampled at new diagnosis, from a patient treated with antithyroid drugs. These receptors all come from a man aged 18 to 30 with Graves disease. Both conserved end residues are part of each CDR3. The D gene is left open where the match is weak. The size entry is marked missing in some rows and otherwise reads once, few, many or a size class.

TRBJ2-5 | TRBD2 | many | TRBV6-2/TRBV6-3 | CASRQNRGLAGETQYF | TGTGCCAGCAGGCAGAACCGAGGACTAGCGGGAGAGACCCAGTACTTC
TRBJ2-1 | TRBD2 | . | TRBV4-2 | CASSQDNEREVRNNEQFF | TGTGCCAGCAGCCAAGATAATGAGCGGGAGGTCAGGAACAATGAGCAGTTCTTC
TRBJ1-2 | . | many | TRBV7-8 | CASSLPHKGIFYGYTF | TGTGCCAGCAGCTTACCCCACAAAGGAATATTCTATGGCTACACCTTC
TRBJ2-3 | . | . | TRBV4-2 | CASSFQVTGETDTQYF | TGTGCCAGCAGCTTCCAAGTGACGGGAGAGACAGATACGCAGTATTTT
TRBJ2-1 | TRBD2 | few | TRBV7-9 | CASSPTRGREGPHNEQFF | TGTGCCAGCAGTCCAACTAGGGGGCGGGAGGGCCCCCACAATGAGCAGTTCTTC
TRBJ2-7 | . | . | TRBV6-2/TRBV6-3 | CASSPIDKIYEQYF | TGTGCCAGCAGCCCAATCGACAAGATCTACGAGCAGTACTTC
TRBJ2-7 | TRBD2 | many | TRBV25-1 | CASSRAGAVNEQYF | TGTGCCAGCAGCAGAGCGGGAGCGGTAAACGAGCAGTACTTC
TRBJ2-1 | TRBD2 | . | TRBV12-3/TRBV12-4 | CASSFQTSGARLSYNEQFF | TGTGCCAGCAGTTTTCAGACTAGCGGGGCCCGCCTCTCCTACAATGAGCAGTTCTTC
TRBJ2-3 | . | many | TRBV3-1 | CASSQDRGKSGPAADTQYF | TGTGCCAGCAGCCAAGATCGAGGGAAAAGCGGGCCCGCCGCAGATACGCAGTATTTT
TRBJ1-2 | . | many | TRBV2 | CASSEAAQVNYGYTF | TGTGCCAGCAGTGAAGCCGCACAGGTAAACTATGGCTACACCTTC
TRBJ2-1 | TRBD1 | . | TRBV7-9 | CASSPRQGAEQFF | TGTGCCAGCAGCCCTAGACAGGGAGCTGAGCAGTTCTTC
TRBJ1-5 | . | . | TRBV20-1 | CSALEEGDQPQHF | TGCAGTGCCCTAGAAGAAGGGGATCAGCCCCAGCATTTT
TRBJ2-5 | . | many | TRBV6-2/TRBV6-3 | CASSEMLEGSTGESQYF | TGTGCCAGCAGTGAAATGTTGGAGGGATCGACGGGAGAGTCCCAGTACTTC
TRBJ2-2 | . | few | TRBV6-1 | CASRSGTYTGELFF | TGTGCCAGCAGGAGCGGGACATACACCGGGGAGCTGTTTTTT
TRBJ2-5 | . | few | TRBV11-2 | CASSQERIQETQYF | TGTGCCAGCAGCCAGGAGCGGATCCAAGAGACCCAGTACTTC
TRBJ2-7 | . | many | TRBV18 | CASSPPVASDEQYF | TGTGCCAGCTCACCACCGGTGGCTAGCGACGAGCAGTACTTC
TRBJ1-5 | TRBD1 | few | TRBV30 | CACSRAGGYSNQPQHF | TGTGCCTGTTCACGAGCAGGGGGGTATAGCAATCAGCCCCAGCATTTT
TRBJ2-1 | TRBD2 | . | TRBV9 | CASSVPPRERENEQFF | TGTGCCAGCAGCGTACCGCCGCGGGAGAGGGAGAATGAGCAGTTCTTC
TRBJ2-1 | TRBD2 | . | TRBV20-1 | CSARDYSGTGYNEQFF | TGCAGTGCTAGAGATTACAGCGGGACGGGGTACAATGAGCAGTTCTTC
TRBJ2-2 | . | . | TRBV30 | CAWSVHPKTGELFF | TGTGCCTGGAGTGTACACCCCAAGACCGGGGAGCTGTTTTTT
TRBJ2-1 | TRBD2 | many | TRBV28 | CASSLYSSGLYYNEQFF | TGTGCCAGCAGTTTATATTCTAGCGGGTTATACTACAATGAGCAGTTCTTC
TRBJ2-3 | TRBD1 | many | TRBV2 | CASSERAGGADTQYF | TGTGCCAGCAGTGAAAGGGCAGGGGGCGCGGATACGCAGTATTTT
TRBJ2-2 | TRBD1 | many | TRBV27 | CASSPRTGGSGELFF | TGTGCCAGCAGTCCCCGGACAGGGGGCTCCGGGGAGCTGTTTTTT
TRBJ2-7 | . | many | TRBV6-1 | CASTAGSYEQYF | TGTGCCAGCACTGCGGGGTCCTACGAGCAGTACTTC
TRBJ1-5 | . | many | TRBV28 | CASCTAGPSNQPQHF | TGTGCCAGCTGTACGGCGGGCCCCAGCAATCAGCCCCAGCATTTT
TRBJ2-1 | TRBD2 | . | TRBV5-1 | CASSQREGLGEQFF | TGCGCCAGCAGCCAGCGGGAGGGCCTGGGTGAGCAGTTCTTC
TRBJ2-1 | TRBD2 | many | TRBV18 | CASSRLAGGPNEQFF | TGTGCCAGCTCGCGACTAGCGGGAGGGCCGAATGAGCAGTTCTTC
TRBJ1-5 | . | . | TRBV20-1 | CSAGQNSNQPQHF | TGCAGTGCAGGACAGAATAGCAATCAGCCCCAGCATTTT
TRBJ2-1 | . | many | TRBV12-5 | CASGLPDNEQFF | TGTGCTAGTGGTTTGCCCGACAATGAGCAGTTCTTC
TRBJ1-1 | . | many | TRBV14 | CASSQEMGTEAFF | TGTGCCAGCAGCCAAGAAATGGGCACTGAAGCTTTCTTT
TRBJ2-3 | . | many | TRBV11-2 | CASSIGSFHADTQYF | TGTGCCAGCAGCATCGGGAGTTTCCATGCAGATACGCAGTATTTT
TRBJ2-7 | . | . | TRBV20-1 | CSAADWSSYEQYF | TGCAGTGCTGCCGACTGGAGCTCCTACGAGCAGTACTTC
TRBJ2-5 | TRBD1 | many | TRBV28 | CASKGTGAETQYF | TGTGCCAGCAAAGGGACAGGGGCAGAGACCCAGTACTTC
TRBJ1-1 | . | many | TRBV20-1 | CSASGGTVMNTEAFF | TGCAGTGCTAGCGGAGGGACCGTTATGAACACTGAAGCTTTCTTT
TRBJ2-1 | . | many | TRBV24-1 | CATSGDPSGRYNEQFF | TGTGCCACCAGCGGCGACCCCTCTGGACGTTACAATGAGCAGTTCTTC
TRBJ1-5 | . | many | TRBV28 | CASSSLLYHGTRGNQPQHF | TGTGCCAGCAGTTCCCTCTTGTATCACGGGACGAGAGGCAATCAGCCCCAGCATTTT
TRBJ2-3 | . | many | TRBV5-8 | CASSRGQGQSDTQYF | TGTGCCAGCAGCCGTGGGCAGGGTCAGTCAGATACGCAGTATTTT
TRBJ1-1 | TRBD1 | few | TRBV6-1 | CASSRSRTGWNTEAFF | TGTGCCAGCAGTCGTTCTCGGACAGGTTGGAACACTGAAGCTTTCTTT
TRBJ2-3 | TRBD2 | . | TRBV5-1 | CASSLFLAATDTQYF | TGCGCCAGCAGCTTGTTTCTAGCGGCCACAGATACGCAGTATTTT
TRBJ1-5 | . | . | TRBV18 | CASSPPGGQPQHF | TGTGCCAGCTCACCACCTGGAGGTCAGCCCCAGCATTTT
TRBJ1-1 | . | many | TRBV12-5 | CANAQGSMNTEAFF | TGTGCCAACGCACAGGGATCAATGAACACTGAAGCTTTCTTT
TRBJ2-1 | TRBD1 | many | TRBV7-9 | CASSPTGTGDVQGHPPGQFF | TGTGCCAGCAGCCCAACCGGGACAGGGGATGTCCAAGGGCACCCACCGGGGCAGTTCTTC
TRBJ1-1 | . | . | TRBV19 | CASSNTVWNTEAFF | TGTGCCAGTAGTAATACAGTTTGGAACACTGAAGCTTTCTTT
TRBJ1-5 | TRBD1 | few | TRBV27 | CASSLRQGTGANQPQHF | TGTGCCAGCAGTCTACGACAAGGGACAGGGGCCAATCAGCCCCAGCATTTT
TRBJ2-5 | TRBD2 | . | TRBV5-6 | CASSLLAGALETQYF | TGTGCCAGCAGCTTACTGGCGGGAGCTTTGGAGACCCAGTACTTC
TRBJ2-1 | TRBD2 | . | TRBV3-1 | CASSQGISGRWDNEQFF | TGTGCCAGCAGCCAGGGAATTAGCGGGAGGTGGGACAATGAGCAGTTCTTC
TRBJ2-7 | . | few | TRBV11-2 | CASSLTGQSYEQYF | TGTGCCAGCAGCCTAACCGGACAGTCCTACGAGCAGTACTTC
TRBJ1-2 | . | . | TRBV7-3 | CASSLRAGLDYGYTF | TGTGCCAGCAGCTTAAGGGCGGGCTTGGACTATGGCTACACCTTC
TRBJ1-1 | . | . | TRBV10-1 | CASSDGVGLLTEAFF | TGCGCCAGCAGTGATGGGGTGGGTTTACTCACTGAAGCTTTCTTT
TRBJ2-7 | . | many | TRBV11-2 | CASSLLLSSYEQYF | TGTGCCAGCAGCCTCCTGCTCTCTTCCTACGAGCAGTACTTC
TRBJ1-2 | . | . | TRBV29-1 | CSAPRDYGYTF | TGCAGCGCTCCCCGGGACTATGGCTACACCTTC
TRBJ2-7 | TRBD1 | many | TRBV29-1 | CSAWTGGSYEQYF | TGCAGCGCATGGACAGGGGGCTCCTACGAGCAGTACTTC
TRBJ2-5 | TRBD2 | few | TRBV9 | CASSVAPGLGQETQYF | TGTGCCAGCAGCGTAGCCCCGGGACTAGGGCAAGAGACCCAGTACTTC
TRBJ2-3 | TRBD2 | few | TRBV5-1 | CASSLRRWAGAHTDTQYF | TGCGCCAGCAGCCTTCGAAGGTGGGCGGGAGCCCACACAGATACGCAGTATTTT
TRBJ1-1 | . | few | TRBV6-1 | CASSPNRDKAFF | TGTGCCAGCAGCCCCAACCGGGACAAAGCTTTCTTT